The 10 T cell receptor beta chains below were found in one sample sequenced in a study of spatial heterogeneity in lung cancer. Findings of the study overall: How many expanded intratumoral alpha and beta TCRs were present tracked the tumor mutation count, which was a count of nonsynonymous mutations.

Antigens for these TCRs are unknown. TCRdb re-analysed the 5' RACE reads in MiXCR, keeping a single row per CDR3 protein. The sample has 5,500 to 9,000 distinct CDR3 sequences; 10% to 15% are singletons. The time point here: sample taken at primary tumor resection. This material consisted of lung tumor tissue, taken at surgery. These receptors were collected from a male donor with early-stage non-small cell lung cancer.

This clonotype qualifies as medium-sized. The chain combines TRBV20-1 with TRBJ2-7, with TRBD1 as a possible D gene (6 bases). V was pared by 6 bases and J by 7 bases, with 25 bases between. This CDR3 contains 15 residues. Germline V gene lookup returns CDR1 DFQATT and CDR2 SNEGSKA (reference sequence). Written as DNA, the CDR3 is TGCAGTGCCACTCCGACAGGCAGGCCTCCAGGAGAGCAGTACTTC. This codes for CSATPTGRPPGEQYF.

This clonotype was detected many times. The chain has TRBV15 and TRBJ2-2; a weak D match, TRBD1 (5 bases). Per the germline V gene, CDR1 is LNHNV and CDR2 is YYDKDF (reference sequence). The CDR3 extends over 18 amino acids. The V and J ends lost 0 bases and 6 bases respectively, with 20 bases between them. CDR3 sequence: CATSRDLPGLVLAGELFF. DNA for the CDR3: TGTGCCACCAGCAGAGATCTCCCAGGGCTGGTTTTAGCCGGGGAGCTGTTTTTT.

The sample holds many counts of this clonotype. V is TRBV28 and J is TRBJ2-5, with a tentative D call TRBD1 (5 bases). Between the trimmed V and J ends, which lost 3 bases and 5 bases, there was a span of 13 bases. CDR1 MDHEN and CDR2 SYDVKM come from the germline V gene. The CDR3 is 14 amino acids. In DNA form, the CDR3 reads TGTGCCAGCAGTTTTACGTTAGGGGATGAGACCCAGTACTTC. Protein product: CASSFTLGDETQYF.

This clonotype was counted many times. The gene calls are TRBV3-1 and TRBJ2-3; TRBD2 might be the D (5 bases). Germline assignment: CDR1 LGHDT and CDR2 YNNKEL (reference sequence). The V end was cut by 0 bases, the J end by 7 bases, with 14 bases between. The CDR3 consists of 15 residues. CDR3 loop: CASSQDAGPRNTQYF. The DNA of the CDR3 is TGTGCCAGCAGCCAAGATGCGGGCCCGCGGAATACGCAGTATTTT.

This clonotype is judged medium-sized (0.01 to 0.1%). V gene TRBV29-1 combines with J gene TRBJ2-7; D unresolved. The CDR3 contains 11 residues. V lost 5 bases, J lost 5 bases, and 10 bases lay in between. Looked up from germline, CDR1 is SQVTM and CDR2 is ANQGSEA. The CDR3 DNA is TGCAGCGTTAAATCCAGCCACGAGCAGTACTTC. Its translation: CSVKSSHEQYF.

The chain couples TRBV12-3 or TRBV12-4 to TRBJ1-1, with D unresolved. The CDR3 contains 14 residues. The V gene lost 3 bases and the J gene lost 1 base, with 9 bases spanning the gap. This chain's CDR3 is CASSFSAENTEAFF. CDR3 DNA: TGTGCCAGCAGTTTCTCAGCGGAGAACACTGAAGCTTTCTTT.

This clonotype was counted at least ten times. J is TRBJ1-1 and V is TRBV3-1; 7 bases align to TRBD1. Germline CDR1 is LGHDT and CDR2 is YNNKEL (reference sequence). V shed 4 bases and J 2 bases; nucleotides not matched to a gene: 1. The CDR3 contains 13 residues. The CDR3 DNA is TGTGCCAGCAGCCGGACAGGCAACACTGAAGCTTTCTTT. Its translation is CASSRTGNTEAFF.

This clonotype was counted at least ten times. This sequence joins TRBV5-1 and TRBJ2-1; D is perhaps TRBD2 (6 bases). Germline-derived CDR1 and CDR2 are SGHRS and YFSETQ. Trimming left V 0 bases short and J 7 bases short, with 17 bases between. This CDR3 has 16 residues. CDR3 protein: CASSLAGGLAWNEQFF. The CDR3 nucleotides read TGCGCCAGCAGCTTGGCCGGAGGGTTGGCGTGGAATGAGCAGTTCTTC.

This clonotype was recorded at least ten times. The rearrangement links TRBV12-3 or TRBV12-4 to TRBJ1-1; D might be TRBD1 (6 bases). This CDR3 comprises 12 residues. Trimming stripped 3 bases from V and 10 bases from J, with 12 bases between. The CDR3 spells CASSFGGRPAFF. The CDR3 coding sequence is TGTGCCAGCAGTTTTGGGGGGCGTCCAGCTTTCTTT.

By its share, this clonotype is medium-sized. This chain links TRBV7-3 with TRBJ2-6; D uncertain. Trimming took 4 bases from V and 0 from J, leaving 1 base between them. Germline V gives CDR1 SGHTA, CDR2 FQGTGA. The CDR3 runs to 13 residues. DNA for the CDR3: TGTGCCAGCAGCTACTCTGGGGCCAACGTCCTGACTTTC. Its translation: CASSYSGANVLTF. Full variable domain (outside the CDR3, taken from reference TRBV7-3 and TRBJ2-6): GAGVSQTPSNKVTEKGKYVELRCDPISGHTALYWYRQSLGQGPEFLIYFQGTGAADDSGLPNDRFFAVRPEGSVSTLKIQRTERGDSAVYLCASSYSGANVLTFGAGSRLTVL.